The entry below describes one T cell receptor beta chain. The target antigen is unknown. The sample is drawn from a study of Ad26.COV2.S vaccination and SARS-CoV-2 variants. Whole-study findings and limits: Total responses of T cells may have been underestimated by the analyses of TCR breadth and depth.

CDR1 and CDR2 (germline): MNHEY, SMNVEV (reference sequence). The V end was cut by 8 bases, the J end by 4 bases, with 12 bases between. The CDR3 covers 14 residues. Assay used: immunoSEQ multiplex PCR; TCRdb lists only in-frame clones, some missing. The sample has about 400,000 clones, roughly 90% seen once. As for treatment: about 20 received Ad26.COV2.S at low or high dose, single or two shots; roughly 5 received placebo; per-sample allocation not given. Specimen acquisition occurred on day 63 following the initial vaccine or placebo injection. Based in Boston, the donor was an adult of 18-55 years.

This TCR was sampled from a person aged 18-65 years who received the Ad26.COV2.S COVID-19 vaccine or a placebo. The V call is TRBV27, the J call TRBJ2-6, with D unresolved. Sequencing was performed on peripheral blood, taken in a trial of Ad26.COV2.S vaccine versus placebo. CDR3 region: CASGQWAGANVLTF. In DNA form, the CDR3 reads TGTGCCAGCGGTCAGTGGGCCGGGGCCAACGTCCTGACTTTC.